The clone carrying this T cell receptor (beta chain) was found a few times. Antigen unknown. These data are taken from a study of beta chain features in type 1 diabetes. Notes on the study in general: For Type 1 diabetes patients, all four CD4+ subsets carried TCRB CDR3s that were moderately but significantly shorter. Diminished insertions and augmented deletions at VDJ junctions characterized type 1 diabetes patients.

Every bit of the isolated RNA underwent reverse transcription, so sequencing read expressed TCRB transcripts. Reads from naive, central memory and regulatory T cell samples averaged about 3.3 million. Some clones are missing from TCRdb's copy, which holds only in-frame ones; the method was immunoSEQ multiplex PCR. The sample lists 310,000 or so clones, approximately 10% occurring once. Sampling consisted of one heparinised blood draw per donor, averaging approximately 100 mL. The length of the CDR3 is 15 residues. V lost 7 bases and J 0 bases, leaving 16 bases between the germline ends. The germline gives CDR1 SGHRS, CDR2 YFSETQ.

V is TRBV5-1 and J is TRBJ2-5; D remains ambiguous. Material: central memory CD4+ T cells from blood. The TCR comes from a man aged 25-40 years with type 1 diabetes. As DNA, the CDR3 is TGCGCCAGCGAAAGACACGGTGGTGACCAAGAGACCCAGTACTTC. It specifies CASERHGGDQETQYF.